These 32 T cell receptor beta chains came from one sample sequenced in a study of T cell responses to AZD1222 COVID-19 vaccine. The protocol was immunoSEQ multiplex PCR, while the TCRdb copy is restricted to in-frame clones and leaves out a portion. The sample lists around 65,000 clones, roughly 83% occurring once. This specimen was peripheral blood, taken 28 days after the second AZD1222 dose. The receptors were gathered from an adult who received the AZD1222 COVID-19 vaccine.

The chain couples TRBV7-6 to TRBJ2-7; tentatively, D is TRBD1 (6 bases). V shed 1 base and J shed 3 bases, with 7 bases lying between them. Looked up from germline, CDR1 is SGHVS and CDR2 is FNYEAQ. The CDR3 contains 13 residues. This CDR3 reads CASSLGRGYEQYF. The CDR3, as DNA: TGTGCCAGCAGCTTAGGCAGGGGCTACGAGCAGTACTTC.

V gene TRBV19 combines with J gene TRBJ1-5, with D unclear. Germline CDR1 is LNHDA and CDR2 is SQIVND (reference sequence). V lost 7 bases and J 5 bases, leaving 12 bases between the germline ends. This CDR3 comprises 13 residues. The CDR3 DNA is TGTGCCAGTATTTGGACCGGGGATCAGCCCCAGCATTTT. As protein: CASIWTGDQPQHF.

The DNA for the CDR3 is TGTGCCAGCAGTCGATGGACAACAAACTCCTTTATCACCGGGGAGCTGTTTTTT. Translated, it gives CASSRWTTNSFITGELFF. This chain connects TRBV27 to TRBJ2-2; a possible D gene is TRBD1 (5 bases). Germline loops: CDR1 MNHEY, CDR2 SMNVEV (reference sequence). The V end lost 5 bases, the J end lost 4 bases, and 23 bases lay between the germline ends. The CDR3 is made up of 18 amino acids.

The CDR3 region has the DNA TGTGCCAGCAGCCCTAAGCGGACTAGCGGAACCTACGAGCAGTACTTC. It translates to CASSPKRTSGTYEQYF. The rearrangement links TRBV4-2 to TRBJ2-7; TRBD2 matches at 10 bases. V was clipped by 4 bases and J by 2 bases; unmatched bases: 8. There are 16 residues in the CDR3. Germline CDR1 and CDR2: LGHNA and YNFKEQ.

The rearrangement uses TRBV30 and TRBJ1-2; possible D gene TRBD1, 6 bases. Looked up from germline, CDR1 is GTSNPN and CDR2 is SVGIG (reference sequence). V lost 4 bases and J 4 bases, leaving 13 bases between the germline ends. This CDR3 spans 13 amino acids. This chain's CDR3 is CAWTSTGSYGYTF. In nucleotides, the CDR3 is TGTGCCTGGACATCAACAGGGAGCTATGGCTACACCTTC.

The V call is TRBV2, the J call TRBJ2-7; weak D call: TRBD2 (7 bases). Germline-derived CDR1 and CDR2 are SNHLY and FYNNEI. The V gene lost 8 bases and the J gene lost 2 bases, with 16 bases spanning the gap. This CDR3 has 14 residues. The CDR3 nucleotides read TGTGCCAGCCAACGGGAGGACAGACCCTACGAGCAGTACTTC. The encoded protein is CASQREDRPYEQYF.

This CDR3 reads CASSQTRANRGGYTF. The DNA for the CDR3 is TGTGCCAGCAGTCAGACCCGCGCAAACAGGGGTGGCTACACCTTC. The V call is TRBV27, the J call TRBJ1-2; 7 bases align to TRBD1. The germline V gene has CDR1 MNHEY and CDR2 SMNVEV (reference sequence). This CDR3 region has 15 residues. Unmatched junction bases numbered 13, after V lost 5 bases and J lost 7 bases.

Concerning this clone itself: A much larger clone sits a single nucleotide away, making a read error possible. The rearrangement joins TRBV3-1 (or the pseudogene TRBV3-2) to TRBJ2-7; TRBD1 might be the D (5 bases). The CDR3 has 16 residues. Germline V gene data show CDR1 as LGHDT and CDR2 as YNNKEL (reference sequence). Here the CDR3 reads CTSSSAPGRVVYEQYF. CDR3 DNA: TGTACCAGCAGCTCCGCCCCGGGCAGGGTGGTCTACGAGCAGTACTTC.

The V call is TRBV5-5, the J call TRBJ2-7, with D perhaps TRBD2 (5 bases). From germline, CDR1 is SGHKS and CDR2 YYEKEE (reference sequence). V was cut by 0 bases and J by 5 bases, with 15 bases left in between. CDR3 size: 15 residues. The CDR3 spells CASSLDRSSGDEQYF. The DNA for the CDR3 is TGTGCCAGCAGCTTGGATCGTTCAAGCGGCGACGAGCAGTACTTC.

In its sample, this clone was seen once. This chain's CDR3 is CASSVTGGPTEAFF. CDR3 coding DNA: TGTGCCAGCAGCGTAACGGGGGGGCCCACTGAAGCTTTCTTT. This sequence joins TRBV2 and TRBJ1-1; tentatively, D is TRBD1 (6 bases). V was cut by 6 bases and J by 4 bases, with 15 bases left in between. CDR1 SNHLY and CDR2 FYNNEI come from the germline V gene. The CDR3 length is 14 residues.

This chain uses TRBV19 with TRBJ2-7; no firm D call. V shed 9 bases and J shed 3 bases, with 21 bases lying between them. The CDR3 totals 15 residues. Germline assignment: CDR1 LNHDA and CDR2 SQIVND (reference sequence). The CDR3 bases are TGTGCCAGCCGTGAGAAGGGCAGTGCCCTCTACGAGCAGTACTTC. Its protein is CASREKGSALYEQYF.

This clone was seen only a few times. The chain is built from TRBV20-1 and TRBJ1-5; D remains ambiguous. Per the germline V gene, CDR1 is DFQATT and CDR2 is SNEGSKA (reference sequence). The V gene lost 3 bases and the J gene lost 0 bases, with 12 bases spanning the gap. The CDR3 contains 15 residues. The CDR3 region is CSASKADYSNQPQHF. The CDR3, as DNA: TGCAGTGCTAGTAAAGCGGACTATAGCAATCAGCCCCAGCATTTT.

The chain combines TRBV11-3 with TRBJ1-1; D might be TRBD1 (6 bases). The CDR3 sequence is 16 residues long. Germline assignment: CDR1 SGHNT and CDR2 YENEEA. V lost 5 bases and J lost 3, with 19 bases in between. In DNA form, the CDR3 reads TGTGCCAGCAGCCCCTCAAATCAGGGGCCCCACACTGAAGCTTTCTTT. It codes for CASSPSNQGPHTEAFF.

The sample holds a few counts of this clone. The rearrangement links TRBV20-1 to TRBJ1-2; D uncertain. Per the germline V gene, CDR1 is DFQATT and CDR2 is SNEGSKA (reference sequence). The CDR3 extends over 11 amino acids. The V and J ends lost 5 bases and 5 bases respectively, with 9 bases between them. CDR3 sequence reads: CSAPTTYGYTF. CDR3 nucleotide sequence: TGCAGTGCTCCGACGACATATGGCTACACCTTC.

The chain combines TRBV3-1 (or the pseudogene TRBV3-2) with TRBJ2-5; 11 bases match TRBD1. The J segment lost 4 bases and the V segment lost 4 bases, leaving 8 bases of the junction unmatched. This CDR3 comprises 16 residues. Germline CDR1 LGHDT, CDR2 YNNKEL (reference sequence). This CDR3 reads CASSRPDRGLLETQYF. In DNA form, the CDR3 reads TGTGCCAGCAGCCGCCCGGACAGGGGGCTTCTAGAGACCCAGTACTTC.

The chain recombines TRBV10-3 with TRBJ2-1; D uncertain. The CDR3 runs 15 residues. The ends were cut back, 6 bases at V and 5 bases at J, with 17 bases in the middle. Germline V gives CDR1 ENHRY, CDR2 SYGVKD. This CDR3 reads CAIRGQSAFDNEQFF. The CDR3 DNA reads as TGTGCCATCAGGGGCCAGAGCGCTTTCGACAATGAGCAGTTCTTC.

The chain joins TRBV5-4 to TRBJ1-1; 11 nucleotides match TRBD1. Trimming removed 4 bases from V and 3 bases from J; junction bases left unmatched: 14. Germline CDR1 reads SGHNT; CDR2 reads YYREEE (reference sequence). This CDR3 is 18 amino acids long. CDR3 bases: TGTGCCAGCAGCCCCAAAGGGCGGACAGGGGGCGCGGACACTGAAGCTTTCTTT. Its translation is CASSPKGRTGGADTEAFF.

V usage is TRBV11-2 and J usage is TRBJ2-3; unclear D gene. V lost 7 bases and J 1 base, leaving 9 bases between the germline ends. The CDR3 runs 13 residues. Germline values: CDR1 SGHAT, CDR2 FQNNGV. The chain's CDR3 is CASMVVGTDTQYF. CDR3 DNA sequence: TGTGCCAGCATGGTGGTTGGCACAGATACGCAGTATTTT.

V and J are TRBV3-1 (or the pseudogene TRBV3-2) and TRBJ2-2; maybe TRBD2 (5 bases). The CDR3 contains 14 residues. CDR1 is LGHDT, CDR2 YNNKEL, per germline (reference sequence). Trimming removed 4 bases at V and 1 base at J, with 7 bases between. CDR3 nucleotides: TGTGCCAGCAGCCGAGGGCAGAACACCGGGGAGCTGTTTTTT. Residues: CASSRGQNTGELFF.

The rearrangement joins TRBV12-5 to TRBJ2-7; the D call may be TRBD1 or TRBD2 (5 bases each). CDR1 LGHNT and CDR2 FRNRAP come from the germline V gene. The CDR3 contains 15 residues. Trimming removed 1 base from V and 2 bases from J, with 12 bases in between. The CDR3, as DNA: TGTGCTAGTGGTTTGGCCGTCGGGGCCGCCTACGAGCAGTACTTC. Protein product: CASGLAVGAAYEQYF.

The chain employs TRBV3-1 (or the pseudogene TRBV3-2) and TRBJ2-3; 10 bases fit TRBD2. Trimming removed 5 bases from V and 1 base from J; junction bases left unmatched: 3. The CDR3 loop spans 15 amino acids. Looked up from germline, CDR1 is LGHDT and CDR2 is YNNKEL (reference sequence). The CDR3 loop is CASSASGGGTDTQYF. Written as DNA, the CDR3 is TGTGCCAGCAGCGCCAGCGGGGGGGGCACAGATACGCAGTATTTT.

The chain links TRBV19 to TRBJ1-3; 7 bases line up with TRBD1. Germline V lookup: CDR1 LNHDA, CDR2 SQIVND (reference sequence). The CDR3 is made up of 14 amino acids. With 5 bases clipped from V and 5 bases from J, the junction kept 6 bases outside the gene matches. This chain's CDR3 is CASSDRDSRNTIYF. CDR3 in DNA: TGTGCCAGTAGTGACCGGGACAGTAGAAACACCATATATTTT.

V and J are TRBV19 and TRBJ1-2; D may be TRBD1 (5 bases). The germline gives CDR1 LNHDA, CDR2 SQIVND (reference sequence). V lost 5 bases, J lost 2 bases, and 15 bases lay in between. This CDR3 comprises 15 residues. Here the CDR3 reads CASSPGHNANYGYTF. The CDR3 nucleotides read TGTGCCAGTAGTCCCGGACACAACGCCAACTATGGCTACACCTTC.

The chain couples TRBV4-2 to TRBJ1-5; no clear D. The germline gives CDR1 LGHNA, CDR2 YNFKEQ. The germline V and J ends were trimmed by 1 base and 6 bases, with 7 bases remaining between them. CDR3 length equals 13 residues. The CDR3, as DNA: TGTGCCAGCAGCCAAGTCAGAAGTCAGCCCCAGCATTTT. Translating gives CASSQVRSQPQHF.

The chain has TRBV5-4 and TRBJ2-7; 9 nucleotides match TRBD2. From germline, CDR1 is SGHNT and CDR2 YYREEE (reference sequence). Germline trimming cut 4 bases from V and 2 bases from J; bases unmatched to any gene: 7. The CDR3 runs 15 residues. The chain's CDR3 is CASSPGTSRTYEQYF. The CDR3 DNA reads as TGTGCCAGCAGCCCTGGGACTAGCAGAACCTACGAGCAGTACTTC.

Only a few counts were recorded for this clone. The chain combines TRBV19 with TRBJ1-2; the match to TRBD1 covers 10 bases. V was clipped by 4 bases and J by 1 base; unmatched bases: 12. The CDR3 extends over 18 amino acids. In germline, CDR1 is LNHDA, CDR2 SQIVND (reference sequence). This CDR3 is CASSRSPGQGTVNYGYTF. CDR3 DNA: TGTGCCAGTAGTAGGAGCCCGGGACAGGGGACGGTTAACTATGGCTACACCTTC. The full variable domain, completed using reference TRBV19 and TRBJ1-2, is DGGITQSPKYLFRKEGQNVTLSCEQNLNHDAMYWYRQDPGQGLRLIYYSQIVNDFQKGDIAEGYSVSREKKESFPLTVTSAQKNPTAFYLCASSRSPGQGTVNYGYTFGSGTRLTVV.

CDR3 in amino acids: CASSLQVRTSAGELFF. The CDR3 DNA reads as TGCGCCAGCAGCTTGCAGGTGCGAACGTCCGCCGGGGAGCTGTTTTTT. This chain uses TRBV5-1 with TRBJ2-2; the D is unclear. Trimming left V 1 base short and J 6 bases short, with 16 bases between. CDR1 is SGHRS, CDR2 YFSETQ, per germline. This CDR3 has 16 residues.

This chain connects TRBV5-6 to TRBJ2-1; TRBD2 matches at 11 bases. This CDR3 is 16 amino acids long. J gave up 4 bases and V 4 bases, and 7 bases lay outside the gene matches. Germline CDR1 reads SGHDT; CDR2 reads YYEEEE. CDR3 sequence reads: CASSRPGLAAYNEQFF. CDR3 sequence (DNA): TGTGCCAGCAGCCGCCCGGGACTAGCGGCATACAATGAGCAGTTCTTC.

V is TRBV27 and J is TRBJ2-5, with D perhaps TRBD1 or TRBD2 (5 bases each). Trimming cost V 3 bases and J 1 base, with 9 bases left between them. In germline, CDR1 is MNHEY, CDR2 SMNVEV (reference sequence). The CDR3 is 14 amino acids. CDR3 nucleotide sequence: TGTGCCAGCAGTTTGTGGGGGACCCAAGAGACCCAGTACTTC. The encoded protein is CASSLWGTQETQYF.

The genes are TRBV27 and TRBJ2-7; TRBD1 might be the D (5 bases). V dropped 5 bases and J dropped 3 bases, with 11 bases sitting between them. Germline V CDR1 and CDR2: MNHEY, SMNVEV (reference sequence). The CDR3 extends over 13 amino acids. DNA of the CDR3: TGTGCCAGCAGTCTCGGACACAGCTACGAGCAGTACTTC. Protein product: CASSLGHSYEQYF.

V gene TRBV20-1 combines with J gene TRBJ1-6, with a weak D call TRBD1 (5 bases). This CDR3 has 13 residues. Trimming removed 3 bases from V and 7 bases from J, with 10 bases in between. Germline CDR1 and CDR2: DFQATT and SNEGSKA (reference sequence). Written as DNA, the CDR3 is TGCAGTGCTAGTGCCAGGGAGAATTCACCCCTCCACTTT. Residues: CSASARENSPLHF.

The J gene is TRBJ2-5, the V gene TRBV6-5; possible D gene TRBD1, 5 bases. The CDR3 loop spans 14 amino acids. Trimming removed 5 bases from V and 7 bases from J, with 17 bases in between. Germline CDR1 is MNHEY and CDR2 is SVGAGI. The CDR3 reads CASSTRTPASTQYF. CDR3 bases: TGTGCCAGCAGTACCCGGACACCTGCCTCGACCCAGTACTTC.